A selection of T cell receptor beta chains follows, all from one sample in a study of blood T cell repertoires in COVID-19. Assay: immunoSEQ multiplex PCR; the TCRdb copy retains only in-frame clones and omits some. There are 350,000 to 450,000 clones in the sample; 85% occur only once, and roughly 3.6% lies in the top ten. Sequencing was done on a sample of peripheral blood. Receptors were obtained from a woman between 18 and 29 years old with acute or convalescent COVID-19. CDR3s include the opening cysteine and the closing phenylalanine or tryptophan. The order of the fields is D gene, J gene, clone size, V gene, CDR3 protein, CDR3 DNA. D genes are given only for firm matches. Not all rows give a size; the values are once, few, many and, for expanded clones, a class.

>TRBD2|TRBJ2-1|NA|TRBV5-1
CASSMALAGGREQFF
TGCGCCAGCAGCATGGCACTAGCGGGAGGTAGAGAGCAGTTCTTC
>NA|TRBJ1-4|NA|TRBV29-1
CSVGAANEKLFF
TGCAGCGTTGGGGCAGCTAATGAAAAACTGTTTTTT
>TRBD1|TRBJ1-2|NA|TRBV19
CASSDRTYGYTF
TGTGCCAGTTCGGACAGGACCTATGGCTACACCTTC
>NA|TRBJ2-7|NA|TRBV7-2
CASSLDWASGDYEQYF
TGTGCCAGCAGCTTAGACTGGGCTTCGGGGGACTACGAGCAGTACTTC
>TRBD2|TRBJ2-5|NA|TRBV7-9
CASSSPSGGETQYF
TGTGCCAGCAGCTCTCCGAGCGGGGGCGAGACCCAGTACTTC
>NA|TRBJ2-5|NA|TRBV15
CATSSIRGETQYF
TGTGCCACCAGTTCGATCAGGGGCGAGACCCAGTACTTC
>NA|TRBJ2-7|once|TRBV12-3/TRBV12-4
CASTSEGGEQYF
TGTGCCAGCACTTCGGAGGGTGGCGAGCAGTACTTC
>NA|TRBJ1-1|NA|TRBV5-6
CASSAGALITEAFF
TGTGCCAGCAGCGCAGGGGCACTCATCACTGAAGCTTTCTTT
>NA|TRBJ2-3|NA|TRBV9
CASSVGQGRADTQYF
TGTGCCAGCAGCGTAGGACAGGGGAGGGCAGATACGCAGTATTTT
>TRBD1|TRBJ1-2|NA|TRBV5-1
CASSSAGTGSYGYTF
TGCGCCAGCAGCTCCGCCGGGACAGGTAGCTATGGCTACACCTTC
>NA|TRBJ1-6|NA|TRBV11-1
CASSLVGRNSPLHF
TGTGCCAGCAGCTTAGTGGGCAGAAATTCACCCCTCCACTTT
>NA|TRBJ2-5|NA|TRBV19
CASSIRGETQYF
TGTGCCAGTAGTATCAGGGGAGAGACCCAGTACTTC
>NA|TRBJ1-1|NA|TRBV30
CAWSIGGTEAFF
TGTGCCTGGAGTATCGGGGGCACTGAAGCTTTCTTT
>NA|TRBJ2-1|NA|TRBV3-1/TRBV3-2
CASSRQVLGGEQFF
TGTGCCAGCAGCCGACAGGTCCTCGGAGGTGAGCAGTTCTTC
>TRBD1|TRBJ1-5|NA|TRBV28
CASISRGPSPQHF
TGTGCCAGCATCTCCAGGGGGCCTTCGCCCCAGCATTTT
>TRBD1|TRBJ2-5|NA|TRBV5-1
CASSEGTGVAETQYF
TGCGCCAGCAGCGAGGGGACAGGAGTGGCGGAGACCCAGTACTTC
>NA|TRBJ1-1|few|TRBV19
CASSIVETGSTEAFF
TGTGCCAGTAGTATAGTTGAGACAGGTTCCACTGAAGCTTTCTTT
>TRBD1|TRBJ1-6|NA|TRBV10-1
CATRDSIESPLHF
TGCGCCACCAGGGACAGCATCGAATCACCCCTCCACTTT
>NA|TRBJ2-3|NA|TRBV19
CASSGLVTNTQYF
TGTGCCAGTAGTGGTCTCGTGACAAATACGCAGTATTTT
>NA|TRBJ1-2|NA|TRBV5-1
CASSPTAASYGYTF
TGCGCCAGCAGCCCTACGGCGGCGTCCTATGGCTACACCTTC
>TRBD2|TRBJ2-1|NA|TRBV5-1
CASSPGTSSYNEQFF
TGCGCCAGCAGCCCGGGGACTAGCTCCTACAATGAGCAGTTCTTC
>TRBD1|TRBJ2-2|NA|TRBV6-4
CATATGETGELFF
TGTGCCACCGCCACAGGGGAAACCGGGGAGCTGTTTTTT
>NA|TRBJ2-5|NA|TRBV30
CAWSVFGGETQYF
TGTGCCTGGAGTGTATTCGGGGGAGAGACCCAGTACTTC
>TRBD1|TRBJ2-7|NA|TRBV5-1
CATKAGGLNYEQYF
TGCGCCACCAAGGCAGGGGGTTTGAACTACGAGCAGTACTTC
>NA|TRBJ1-4|NA|TRBV6-6
CASRYGGRGDEKLFF
TGTGCCAGCCGATATGGGGGGAGAGGTGATGAAAAACTGTTTTTT
>TRBD1|TRBJ1-2|NA|TRBV28
CASSQPGTGFWGYTF
TGTGCCAGCAGCCAGCCTGGGACAGGCTTTTGGGGCTACACCTTC
>NA|TRBJ1-2|NA|TRBV5-4
CASSYPGSLYGYTF
TGTGCCAGCAGTTACCCGGGTAGTCTCTATGGCTACACCTTC
>TRBD2|TRBJ2-7|NA|TRBV19
CASSLGLAGLNEQYF
TGTGCCAGTAGCCTGGGACTAGCGGGGCTCAACGAGCAGTACTTC
>NA|TRBJ1-2|NA|TRBV2
CASSGTYDNYGYTF
TGTGCCAGCAGCGGGACTTACGACAACTATGGCTACACCTTC